A selection of T cell receptor beta chains follows, all from one sample in a study of response to subunit inactivated influenza vaccine. TCRdb re-analysed the RT-PCR reads in MiXCR, keeping a single row per CDR3 protein. The sample lists roughly 790,000 distinct CDR3 sequences, 21% occurring once. The source was PBMCs from blood, collected more than 4 days after vaccination. The receptor source for this set is a man aged 50 to 60 who received an inactivated influenza vaccine. Both conserved end residues are part of each CDR3. Each record gives: clone size, V gene, D gene, J gene, CDR3 protein, CDR3 DNA. D genes are given only for firm matches. Not all rows give a size; the values are once, few, many and, for expanded clones, a class.

>few|TRBV12-3/TRBV12-4|TRBD2|TRBJ2-1
CASAPRTSGYNEQFF
TGTGCCAGCGCCCCCCGGACTAGCGGATACAATGAGCAGTTCTTC
>.|TRBV19|TRBD2|TRBJ2-1
CASSIVAGEAEQFF
TGTGCCAGTAGTATTGTAGCGGGAGAGGCTGAGCAGTTCTTC
>many|TRBV12-3/TRBV12-4|TRBD2|TRBJ2-7
CASSKTGTSMSEQYF
TGTGCCAGCAGCAAGACAGGGACTAGCATGAGCGAGCAGTACTTC
>.|TRBV29-1|TRBD2|TRBJ2-3
CSVAELAGADTQYF
TGCAGCGTTGCTGAGCTAGCGGGCGCAGATACGCAGTATTTT
>.|TRBV25-1|.|TRBJ2-1
CASSDGTMSYLSDEQFF
TGTGCCAGCAGTGACGGAACAATGTCCTACCTTTCCGATGAGCAGTTCTTC
>few|TRBV20-1|.|TRBJ2-7
CSAARGGYEQYF
TGCAGTGCTGCGAGGGGCGGCTACGAGCAGTACTTC
>.|TRBV20-1|.|TRBJ2-5
CSAALYGETQYF
TGCAGTGCCGCCCTCTACGGGGAGACCCAGTACTTC
>.|TRBV24-1|.|TRBJ2-3
CATSDPGTHISTDTQYF
TGTGCCACCAGTGACCCCGGGACACATATTAGCACAGATACGCAGTATTTT
>once|TRBV2|.|TRBJ2-7
CASSEGYMSYEQYF
TGTGCCAGCAGTGAAGGTTACATGTCCTACGAGCAGTACTTC
>.|TRBV6-2/TRBV6-3|.|TRBJ1-2
CASSYTNYGYTF
TGTGCCAGCAGTTATACGAACTATGGCTACACCTTC
>.|TRBV20-1|.|TRBJ2-7
CSARLLTSPYEQYF
TGCAGTGCTCGCCTATTAACCAGCCCCTACGAGCAGTACTTC
>few|TRBV20-1|TRBD2|TRBJ2-7
CSAGSASGSSYEQYF
TGCAGTGCCGGAAGTGCTAGCGGGAGCTCCTACGAGCAGTACTTC
>.|TRBV7-9|TRBD1|TRBJ1-5
CASSSSGTGIHF
TGTGCCAGCAGCTCGTCCGGGACAGGGATCCATTTT
>.|TRBV5-1|TRBD1|TRBJ2-6
CASSLWGQSGANVLTF
TGCGCCAGCAGCCTATGGGGACAGTCTGGGGCCAACGTCCTGACTTTC
>few|TRBV12-3/TRBV12-4|.|TRBJ2-1
CASTPGRRRENEQFF
TGTGCCAGCACCCCCGGGCGTAGGAGGGAGAATGAGCAGTTCTTC
>few|TRBV5-1|.|TRBJ2-1
CASSLGGQANNEQFF
TGCGCCAGCAGCTTGGGGGGGCAGGCGAACAATGAGCAGTTCTTC
>few|TRBV20-1|.|TRBJ1-4
CSASGGRGAF
TGCAGTGCTAGCGGGGGACGCGGGGCTTTT
>few|TRBV29-1|.|TRBJ1-2
CSVDSGYTF
TGCAGCGTTGACTCTGGCTACACCTTC
>few|TRBV15|.|TRBJ1-5
CATSSLRTNQPQHF
TGTGCCACCAGCAGCCTCAGGACTAATCAGCCCCAGCATTTT
>many|TRBV12-3/TRBV12-4|TRBD1|TRBJ1-1
CASSLILTGGANTEAFF
TGTGCCAGCAGTTTAATTCTAACAGGGGGCGCGAACACTGAAGCTTTCTTT
>.|TRBV10-3|.|TRBJ1-3
CAISDAGTLSGNTIYF
TGTGCCATCAGTGATGCCGGGACCCTCTCTGGAAACACCATATATTTT
>many|TRBV10-3|.|TRBJ1-4
CAISEPGLEDEKLFF
TGTGCCATCAGTGAGCCGGGACTAGAGGATGAAAAACTGTTTTTT
>few|TRBV5-1|.|TRBJ2-5
CASSLSGSLETQYF
TGCGCCAGCAGCCTGTCGGGGAGCCTAGAGACCCAGTACTTC
>.|TRBV14|TRBD2|TRBJ2-7
CASSLTGTSGLYEQYF
TGTGCCAGCAGCCTCACGGGGACTAGCGGACTATACGAGCAGTACTTC
>few|TRBV24-1|TRBD1|TRBJ2-3
CATSSDRGLVTDTQYF
TGTGCCACCAGTTCCGACAGGGGGCTTGTCACAGATACGCAGTATTTT
>.|TRBV14|.|TRBJ2-1
CASSQVGGGGSSYNEQFF
TGTGCCAGCAGCCAAGTAGGAGGGGGCGGGAGCTCCTACAATGAGCAGTTCTTC
>.|TRBV5-1|.|TRBJ2-1
CASSLVGSGSGVTEQFF
TGCGCCAGCAGCTTGGTCGGTTCAGGAAGTGGTGTGACGGAGCAGTTCTTC
>.|TRBV6-2/TRBV6-3|.|TRBJ1-1
CASSYSSPRQSMNTEAFF
TGTGCCAGCAGTTACTCTTCCCCTCGACAGAGCATGAACACTGAAGCTTTCTTT
>few|TRBV28|.|TRBJ2-7
CASSPLSRSWQYF
TGTGCCAGCAGTCCCCTCTCACGGTCCTGGCAGTACTTC
>few|TRBV5-1|.|TRBJ2-5
CASSVAGIGETQYF
TGCGCCAGCAGCGTCGCAGGGATAGGAGAGACCCAGTACTTC
>few|TRBV7-3|.|TRBJ2-2
CASSPGGLSGELFF
TGTGCCAGCAGCCCTGGCGGATTATCCGGGGAGCTGTTTTTT
>few|TRBV5-1|.|TRBJ1-5
CASSPLGGMAQHF
TGCGCCAGCAGCCCCTTAGGGGGGATGGCCCAGCATTTT
>.|TRBV20-1|TRBD2|TRBJ2-1
CSARGSASGPYNEQFF
TGCAGTGCTAGAGGGTCGGCTAGCGGGCCCTACAATGAGCAGTTCTTC
>.|TRBV20-1|.|TRBJ1-5
CSALRAHQPQHF
TGCAGTGCCCTACGGGCCCATCAGCCCCAGCATTTT
>few|TRBV10-3|.|TRBJ1-5
CAISERGGYNQPQHF
TGTGCCATCAGTGAGCGGGGGGGCTACAATCAGCCCCAGCATTTT
>few|TRBV20-1|TRBD1|TRBJ2-7
CSAEGQVEQYF
TGCAGTGCTGAAGGACAGGTCGAGCAGTACTTC
>few|TRBV27|.|TRBJ2-1
CASGTRGYNEQFF
TGTGCCAGCGGAACCAGGGGCTACAATGAGCAGTTCTTC
>.|TRBV14|.|TRBJ2-7
CASSQDLLDEQYF
TGTGCCAGCAGCCAAGATTTGCTGGACGAGCAGTACTTC
>.|TRBV5-1|.|TRBJ1-1
CAGSLAGITEAFF
TGCGCCGGCAGCTTGGCAGGGATCACTGAAGCTTTCTTT
>few|TRBV15|.|TRBJ2-5
CATNREYQETQYF
TGTGCCACCAACAGGGAGTACCAAGAGACCCAGTACTTC
>few|TRBV6-2/TRBV6-3|.|TRBJ2-1
CASRPLGPWEQFF
TGTGCCAGCAGGCCTCTTGGACCATGGGAGCAGTTCTTC
>.|TRBV12-3/TRBV12-4|.|TRBJ1-4
CASSLSGATNEKLFF
TGTGCCAGCAGTTTGTCGGGAGCAACTAATGAAAAACTGTTTTTT